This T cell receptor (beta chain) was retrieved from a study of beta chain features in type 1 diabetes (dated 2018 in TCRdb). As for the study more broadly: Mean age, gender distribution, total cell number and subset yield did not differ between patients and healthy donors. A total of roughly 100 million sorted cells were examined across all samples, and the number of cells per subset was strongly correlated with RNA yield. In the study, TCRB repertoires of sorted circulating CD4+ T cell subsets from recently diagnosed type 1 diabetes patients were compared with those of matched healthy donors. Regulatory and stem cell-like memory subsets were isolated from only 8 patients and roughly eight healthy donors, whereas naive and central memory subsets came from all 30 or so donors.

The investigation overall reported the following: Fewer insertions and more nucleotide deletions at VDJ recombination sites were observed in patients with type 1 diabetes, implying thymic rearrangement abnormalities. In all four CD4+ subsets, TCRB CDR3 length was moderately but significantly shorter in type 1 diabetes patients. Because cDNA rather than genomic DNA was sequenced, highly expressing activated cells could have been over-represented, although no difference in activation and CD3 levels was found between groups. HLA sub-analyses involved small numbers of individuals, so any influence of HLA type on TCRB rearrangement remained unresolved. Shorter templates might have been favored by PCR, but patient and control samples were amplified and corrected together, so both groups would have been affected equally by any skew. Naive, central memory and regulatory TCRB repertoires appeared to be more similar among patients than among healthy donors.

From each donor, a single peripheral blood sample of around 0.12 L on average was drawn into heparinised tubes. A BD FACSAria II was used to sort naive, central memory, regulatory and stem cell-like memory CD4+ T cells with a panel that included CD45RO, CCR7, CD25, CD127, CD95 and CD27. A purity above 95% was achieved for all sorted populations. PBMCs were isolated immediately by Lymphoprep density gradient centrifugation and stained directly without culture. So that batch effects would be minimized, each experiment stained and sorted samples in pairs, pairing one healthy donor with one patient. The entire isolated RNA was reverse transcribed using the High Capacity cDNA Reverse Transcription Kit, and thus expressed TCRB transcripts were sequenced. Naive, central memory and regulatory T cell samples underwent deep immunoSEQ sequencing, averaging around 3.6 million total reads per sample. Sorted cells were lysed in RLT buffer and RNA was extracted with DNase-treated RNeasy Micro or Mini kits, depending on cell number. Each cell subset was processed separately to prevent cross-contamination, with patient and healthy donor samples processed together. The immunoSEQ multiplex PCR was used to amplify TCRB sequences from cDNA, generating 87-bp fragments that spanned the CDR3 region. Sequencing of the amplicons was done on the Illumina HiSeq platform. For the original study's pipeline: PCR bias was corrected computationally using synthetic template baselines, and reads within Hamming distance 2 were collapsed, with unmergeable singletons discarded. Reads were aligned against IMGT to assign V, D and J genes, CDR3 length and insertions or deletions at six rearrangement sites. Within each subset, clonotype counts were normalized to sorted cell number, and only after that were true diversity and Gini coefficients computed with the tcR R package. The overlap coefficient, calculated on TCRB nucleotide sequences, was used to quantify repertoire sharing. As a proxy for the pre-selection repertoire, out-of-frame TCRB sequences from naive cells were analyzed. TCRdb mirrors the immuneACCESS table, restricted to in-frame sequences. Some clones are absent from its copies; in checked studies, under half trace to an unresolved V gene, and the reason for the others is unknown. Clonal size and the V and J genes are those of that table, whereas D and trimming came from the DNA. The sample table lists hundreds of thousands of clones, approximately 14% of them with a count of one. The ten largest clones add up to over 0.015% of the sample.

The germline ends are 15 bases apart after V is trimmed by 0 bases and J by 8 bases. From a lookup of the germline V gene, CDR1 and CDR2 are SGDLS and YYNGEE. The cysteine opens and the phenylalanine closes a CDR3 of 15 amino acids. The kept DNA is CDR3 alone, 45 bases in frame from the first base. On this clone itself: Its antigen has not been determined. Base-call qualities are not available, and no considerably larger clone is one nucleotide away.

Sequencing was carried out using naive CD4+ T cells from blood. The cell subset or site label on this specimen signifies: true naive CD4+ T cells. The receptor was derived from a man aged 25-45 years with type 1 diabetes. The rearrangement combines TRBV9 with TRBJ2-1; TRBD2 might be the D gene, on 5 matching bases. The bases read TGTGCCAGCAGCGTAGTAGGGTTCTCGAGGGATGAGCAGTTCTTC. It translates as CASSVVGFSRDEQFF.